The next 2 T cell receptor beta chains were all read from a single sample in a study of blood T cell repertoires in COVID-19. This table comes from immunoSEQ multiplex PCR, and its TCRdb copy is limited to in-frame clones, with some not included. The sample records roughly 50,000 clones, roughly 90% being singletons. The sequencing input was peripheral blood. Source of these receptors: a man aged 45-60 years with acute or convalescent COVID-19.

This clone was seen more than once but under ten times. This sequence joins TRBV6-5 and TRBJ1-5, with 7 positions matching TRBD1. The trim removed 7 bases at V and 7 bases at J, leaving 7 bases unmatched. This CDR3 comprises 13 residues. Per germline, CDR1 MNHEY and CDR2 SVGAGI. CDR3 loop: CASTTGVGQPQHF. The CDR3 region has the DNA TGTGCCAGCACTACAGGGGTGGGGCAGCCCCAGCATTTT.

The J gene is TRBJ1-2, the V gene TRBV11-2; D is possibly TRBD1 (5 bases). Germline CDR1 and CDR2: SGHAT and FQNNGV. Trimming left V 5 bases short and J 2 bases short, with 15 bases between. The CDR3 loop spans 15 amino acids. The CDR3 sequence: CASSPGTLVNYGYTF. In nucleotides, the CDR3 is TGTGCCAGCAGCCCTGGGACTCTTGTCAACTATGGCTACACCTTC.